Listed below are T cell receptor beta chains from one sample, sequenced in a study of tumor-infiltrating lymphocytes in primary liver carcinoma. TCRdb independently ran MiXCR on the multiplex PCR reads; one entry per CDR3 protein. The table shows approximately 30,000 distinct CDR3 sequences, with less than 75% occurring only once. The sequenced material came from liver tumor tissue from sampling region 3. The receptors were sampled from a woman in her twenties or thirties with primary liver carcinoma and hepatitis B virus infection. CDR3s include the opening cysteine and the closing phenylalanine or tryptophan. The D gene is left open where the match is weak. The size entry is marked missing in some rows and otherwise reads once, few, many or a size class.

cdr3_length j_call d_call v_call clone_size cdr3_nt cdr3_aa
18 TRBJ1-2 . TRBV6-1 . TGTGCCAGCAGCGATCGGTTCCTGCTCCTTAGATCTAACTATGGCTACACCTTC CASSDRFLLLRSNYGYTF
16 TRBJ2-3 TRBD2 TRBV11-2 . TGTGGCAGCAGACCAGGGACTAGCGGGAGCACAGATACGCAGTATTTT CGSRPGTSGSTDTQYF
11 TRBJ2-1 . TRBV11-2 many TGTGCCAGCAGCTTAGATATGGCTCAGTTCTTC CASSLDMAQFF
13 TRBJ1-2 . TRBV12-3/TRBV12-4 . TGTGCCAGTAGTCGTCAGGGGACCTATGACTACACCTTC CASSRQGTYDYTF
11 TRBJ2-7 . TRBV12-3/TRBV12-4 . TGTGCCAGTAGTCAAGGCAGGAGGCTGTACTTC CASSQGRRLYF
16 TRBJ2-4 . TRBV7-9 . TGTGCCAGTAGCCCCTTCTCGGGGGCGATCAAAAACATCCAGTACTTC CASSPFSGAIKNIQYF
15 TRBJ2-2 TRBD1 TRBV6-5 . TGTGCCAGCAGTCCGCGGACAGGGCTCACCGGAGAGCTGTTCTTT CASSPRTGLTGELFF
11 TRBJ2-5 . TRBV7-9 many TGTGCCAGCAGATTTAGGGAGACCCAGTACTTC CASRFRETQYF
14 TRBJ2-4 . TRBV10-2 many TGCGCCAGCAGTGAGTCAAGGGGATGGGACATTCAGTACTTC CASSESRGWDIQYF
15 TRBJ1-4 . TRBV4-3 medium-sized TGCGCCAGCAGCCTTAGAGGCCGGGTGGGGGAAAAACTGTTTTTT CASSLRGRVGEKLFF
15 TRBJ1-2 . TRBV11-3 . TGTGCCAGCAGCTTATTGGGGAAAACTAACTATGGTTACACATTC CASSLLGKTNYGYTF
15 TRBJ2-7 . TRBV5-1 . TGCGCCAGCAGCCCCTCTGGGTGGCACTCCTACGAACATTACTTC CASSPSGWHSYEHYF
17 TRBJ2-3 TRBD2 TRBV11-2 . TGTGTCAGCAGCCGTCGAGGGAGCGGGAGCCTCACAGATACGCAGTACTTT CVSSRRGSGSLTDTQYF
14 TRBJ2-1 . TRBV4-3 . TGCGCCGGCAGCCACACAGAGCTGGTCAATGAGCAGCTCTTC CAGSHTELVNEQLF
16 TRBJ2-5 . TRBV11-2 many TGTGCCAGCAGCTTACGGCTAGCAGAGTACCAAGAGACCCAGTACTTC CASSLRLAEYQETQYF
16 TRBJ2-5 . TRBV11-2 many TGTGCCAGCGGCTTACGGCTAGCAGAGTACCATGAGACCCAGTACTTC CASGLRLAEYHETQYF
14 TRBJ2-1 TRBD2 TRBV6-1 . TGCACCAGTAGTGGGGACTACCCTAGGGATGAGCAGTTCTTC CTSSGDYPRDEQFF
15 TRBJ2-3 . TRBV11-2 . TGTACCAGCAGCTTCGGATTAGGACGCACAGATACGCAGTATTTT CTSSFGLGRTDTQYF
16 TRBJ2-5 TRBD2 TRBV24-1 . TGTGGCACCAGTGTTTTCCAAAGCGGGGCTAAAGAGACCCAGTACTTC CGTSVFQSGAKETQYF
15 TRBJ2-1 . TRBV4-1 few TGCGCCAGCAGCCTAGATTCGGCAGGGTACCTTGAGCAGTTCTTC CASSLDSAGYLEQFF
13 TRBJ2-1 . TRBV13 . TGTGCCAGCGGAGAGAGGAACGGCAATGAGCAGTTCTTC CASGERNGNEQFF
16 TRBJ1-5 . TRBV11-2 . TGTGCCAGTAGCTTAGGGAGGGCAGGCAGAGATGAACCCCAGCATTTT CASSLGRAGRDEPQHF
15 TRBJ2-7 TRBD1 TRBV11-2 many TGTGCCAGCAGCTTACGATGGACAGGGGAAAACGAGCAGTACTTC CASSLRWTGENEQYF
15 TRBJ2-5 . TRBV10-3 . TGTTCCATCAGTGAGTCTGCTAGCAGACAGGAGACCCAGTACTTC CSISESASRQETQYF
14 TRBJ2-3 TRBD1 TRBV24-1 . TGCGCCACCAGTGATACTATCGGGACAGTGACGCAGTATTTT CATSDTIGTVTQYF
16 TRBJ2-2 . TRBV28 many TGTGCCAGCAGTTTATACGGGAGAGAGAACACCGGGGAGCTGTTTTTT CASSLYGRENTGELFF
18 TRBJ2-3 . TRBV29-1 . TGCAGCGTTGAAGCGTTGGGCAGGGTAGGGGTTAACACAGATACGCAGTATTTT CSVEALGRVGVNTDTQYF
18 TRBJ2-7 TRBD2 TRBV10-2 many TGCGCCAGCAGTGACCGCAACCCACTAGCGGGGAAACCTACGGAGCAGTACTTC CASSDRNPLAGKPTEQYF
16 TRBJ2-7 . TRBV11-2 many TGTGCCAGCAGCTTAGCGTCGGGGGCAGGAGACTACGAGCAGTACTTC CASSLASGAGDYEQYF
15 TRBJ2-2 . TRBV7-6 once TGTGCCAGCAGCTTAGCCCAGGGGTTCGACGGGGAGCTGTTTTTT CASSLAQGFDGELFF
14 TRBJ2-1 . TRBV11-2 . TGTACCAGCAGCTTAGGGGGGGGGCCGCTTGAGCAGTTCTTC CTSSLGGGPLEQFF
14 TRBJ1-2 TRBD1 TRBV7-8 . TGTGTCAACAGCTCCGGCAGGGGGTCCTATGGCTACACCTTC CVNSSGRGSYGYTF
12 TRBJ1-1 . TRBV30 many TGTGCCCTAGAGGGACTGAACACTGAAGCTTTCTTT CALEGLNTEAFF
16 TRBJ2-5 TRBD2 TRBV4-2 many TGTGTCAGCAGCCAAAGCAGCGGGAGGTCCCAAGAGACCCAGTACTTC CVSSQSSGRSQETQYF
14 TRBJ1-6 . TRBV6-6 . TGTGCCAGCAGTTACACATGGATGGATATACCCCTCCACTTT CASSYTWMDIPLHF
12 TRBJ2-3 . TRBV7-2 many TGTGCCAGCAGCATTTATGGGGATACGCAGTATTTT CASSIYGDTQYF
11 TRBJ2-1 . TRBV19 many TGTGCCAGTAGTGGGGGTCATGAGCAGTTCTTC CASSGGHEQFF
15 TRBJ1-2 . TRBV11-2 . TGTGTCAACAGCTTAAATGGGATGGCAGGGAGAGGCTACACCTTC CVNSLNGMAGRGYTF
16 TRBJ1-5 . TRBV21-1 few TGTGCCAGCACCCACCGGACAGGGTTTGGCAATCACCCCCAGCATTTT CASTHRTGFGNHPQHF
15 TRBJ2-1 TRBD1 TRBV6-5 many TGTGCCAGCAGCCCCCAGGGGGCACCCTACAATGAGCAGTTCTTC CASSPQGAPYNEQFF
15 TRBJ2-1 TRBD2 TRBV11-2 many TGTGCCAGCAGCTTAGAGAGCGGGAGTGTGAGTGAGCAGTTCTTC CASSLESGSVSEQFF
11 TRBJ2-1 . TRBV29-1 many TGCAGCGTTGAGACCTACATTGAGCAGTTCTTC CSVETYIEQFF